This entry concerns a single T cell receptor beta chain. Clones were read by immunoSEQ multiplex PCR, and TCRdb kept only the in-frame ones, dropping some. Of over 2 million clones listed, less than 95% are singletons. The sample is drawn from a study of shared clonotypes between healthy human individuals. CD8 cells regarded as naive lacked CD45RO, were positively chosen for CCR7, and omitted terminally differentiated effector memory CD45RA+ cells. The germline V gene encodes CDR1 LNHDA and CDR2 SQIVND (reference sequence). V lost 1 base and J lost 0, with 12 bases in between. This CDR3 is 17 amino acids long.

V gene TRBV19 combines with J gene TRBJ2-2; no definite D call. The sample consisted of naive CD8+ T cells sorted from blood. The TCR originated in a man younger than 30 in good health. CDR3 sequence (DNA): TGTGCCAGTAGTATAGGAGGTACGATGGCGAACACCGGGGAGCTGTTTTTT. It is translated as CASSIGGTMANTGELFF. The whole variable domain, filled in from reference TRBV19 and TRBJ2-2, reads DGGITQSPKYLFRKEGQNVTLSCEQNLNHDAMYWYRQDPGQGLRLIYYSQIVNDFQKGDIAEGYSVSREKKESFPLTVTSAQKNPTAFYLCASSIGGTMANTGELFFGEGSRLTVL.